These 28 T cell receptor beta chains came from one sample sequenced in a study of blood T cell repertoires in COVID-19. The protocol was immunoSEQ multiplex PCR, while the TCRdb copy is restricted to in-frame clones and leaves out a portion. This sample yields approximately 340,000 clones, of which more than 85% are seen a single time; 0.7% to 0.95% belongs to the top ten. Sequencing was done on a sample of PBMCs or T cells enriched from blood (not recorded which). These receptors were taken from a woman aged 40 to 55 who had been exposed to COVID-19.

This clone was seen only once. V is TRBV7-2 and J is TRBJ1-3, with TRBD1 identical over 7 bases. The CDR3 extends over 17 amino acids. Germline values: CDR1 SGHTA, CDR2 FQGNSA. Trimming at V came to 4 bases and at J to 0 bases, leaving 9 bases not matched to a gene. The CDR3 nucleotides are TGTGCCAGCAGCTCAAGGCCGGGGACAGACTCTGGAAACACCATATATTTT. Its protein is CASSSRPGTDSGNTIYF.

The chain combines TRBV5-1 with TRBJ1-6; TRBD1 matches at 7 bases. V gave up 3 bases and J gave up 8 bases; unmatched junction bases: 5. The CDR3 has 14 residues. Per germline, CDR1 SGHRS and CDR2 YFSETQ. The CDR3 region is CASSSSTGYSPLHF. CDR3 DNA: TGCGCCAGCAGCTCCTCGACAGGGTATTCACCCCTCCACTTT.

The chain combines TRBV7-9 with TRBJ1-6, with D perhaps TRBD1 (5 bases). The CDR3 totals 15 residues. Trimming stripped 3 bases from V and 7 bases from J, with 13 bases between. Germline-derived CDR1 and CDR2 are SEHNR and FQNEAQ (reference sequence). The CDR3 is CASSLRNPGNSPLHF. Here the CDR3 DNA reads TGTGCCAGCAGCTTGAGGAATCCAGGGAATTCACCCCTCCACTTT.

The chain links TRBV7-9 to TRBJ2-7, with a tentative D call TRBD1 (6 bases). Germline V gives CDR1 SEHNR, CDR2 FQNEAQ (reference sequence). The length of the CDR3 is 15 residues. Trimming cost V 4 bases and J 4 bases, with 17 bases left between them. The CDR3 loop reads CASSYQGRDGYEQYF. The CDR3 DNA follows: TGTGCCAGCAGCTACCAGGGGCGCGATGGTTACGAGCAGTACTTC.

The V and J genes are TRBV5-1 and TRBJ1-3; D is unclear. The CDR3 runs 16 residues. The germline gives CDR1 SGHRS, CDR2 YFSETQ. Deletions cut 0 bases from V and 0 bases from J, with 10 bases between. In DNA form, the CDR3 reads TGCGCCAGCAGCTTGGCCGGGGTTAGCTCTGGAAACACCATATATTTT. This gives the protein CASSLAGVSSGNTIYF.

The chain is built from TRBV18 and TRBJ1-1; D remains unclear. Looked up from germline, CDR1 is KGHSH and CDR2 is LQKENI. The CDR3 is made up of 14 amino acids. Between the trimmed V and J ends, which lost 1 base and 1 base, there was a span of 7 bases. CDR3: CASSPQSTNTEAFF. In DNA form, the CDR3 reads TGTGCCAGCTCACCACAGAGTACGAACACTGAAGCTTTCTTT.

The sample holds one count of this clone. This chain uses TRBV2 with TRBJ2-7; 7 bases align to TRBD1. There are 13 residues in the CDR3. Trimming took 3 bases from V and 6 from J; bases not matched to a gene: 5. CDR1 is SNHLY and CDR2 is FYNNEI in the germline V gene. CDR3 region: CASSEVRGIEQYF. CDR3 bases: TGTGCCAGCAGTGAGGTCAGGGGGATCGAGCAGTACTTC.

This chain connects TRBV7-9 to TRBJ1-3; D uncertain. V was cut by 1 base and J by 4 bases, with 5 bases left in between. The CDR3 is 13 residues long. Germline V gives CDR1 SEHNR, CDR2 FQNEAQ (reference sequence). The CDR3 protein is CASSLVEGNTIYF. The CDR3 DNA follows: TGTGCCAGCAGCTTAGTTGAGGGAAACACCATATATTTT.

V gene TRBV5-1 combines with J gene TRBJ1-3; unclear D gene. The CDR3 is 15 amino acids. Germline V gene sequence: CDR1 SGHRS, CDR2 YFSETQ. Trimming took off 4 bases at V and 0 bases at J, with 11 bases between the two ends. DNA of the CDR3: TGCGCCAGCAGCGAGGGAAGCAGCTCTGGAAACACCATATATTTT. It codes for CASSEGSSSGNTIYF.

The chain carries TRBV7-3 and TRBJ1-1, with TRBD1 identical over 8 bases. Losses at the gene ends were 2 bases for V and 7 bases for J; bases not matched to a gene: 6. Germline V gene data show CDR1 as SGHTA and CDR2 as FQGTGA. The CDR3 is 14 amino acids. CDR3 DNA: TGTGCCAGCAGCTTACTTGGACAGGGAAGTGAAGCTTTCTTT. Its protein product is CASSLLGQGSEAFF.

CDR3 nucleotide sequence: TGTGCCAGTAGACAACTAGCGGGGGGCCCCAACGAGCAGTACTTC. This gives the protein CASRQLAGGPNEQYF. The chain recombines TRBV19 with TRBJ2-7; 12 bases align to TRBD2. V shed 6 bases, J shed 5 bases, and the junction held 8 bases outside the gene matches. CDR3 length: 15 residues. From germline, CDR1 is LNHDA and CDR2 SQIVND (reference sequence).

This clone was counted a few times. The J gene is TRBJ1-6, the V gene TRBV4-3; D is unresolved. Germline assignment: CDR1 LGHNA and CDR2 YSLEER. Trimming pared 1 base from V and 14 bases from J, leaving 15 bases between. CDR3 length: 14 amino acids. The CDR3 is CASSQATAVRTLHF. DNA of the CDR3: TGCGCCAGCAGCCAAGCCACAGCCGTTAGAACCCTCCACTTT.

The table lists this clone with a count of one. The CDR3 loop reads CASSAGQGAQETQYF. The CDR3 region has the DNA TGTGCCAGCAGCGCGGGACAGGGGGCTCAAGAGACCCAGTACTTC. The V call is TRBV6-5, the J call TRBJ2-5; TRBD1 matches at 12 bases. Germline loops: CDR1 MNHEY, CDR2 SVGAGI. This CDR3 is 15 amino acids long. V lost 6 bases and J lost 2; bases outside the gene matches: 4.

The chain carries TRBV19 and TRBJ1-6; D uncertain. With 0 bases removed from V and 10 bases from J, the gap between germline ends came to 22 bases. Germline lookup yields CDR1 LNHDA and CDR2 SQIVND (reference sequence). CDR3 length: 18 amino acids. CDR3 sequence reads: CASSIDRFPGRLGSPLHF. CDR3 in DNA: TGTGCCAGTAGTATAGATCGTTTTCCCGGCCGATTGGGCTCACCCCTCCACTTT.

The chain links TRBV29-1 to TRBJ2-7; D may be TRBD1 (7 bases). Looked up from germline, CDR1 is SQVTM and CDR2 is ANQGSEA. Trimming took off 6 bases at V and 3 bases at J, with 9 bases between the two ends. This CDR3 is 11 amino acids long. The chain's CDR3 is CSVQGGYEQYF. For the CDR3, the DNA is TGCAGCGTCCAGGGGGGCTACGAGCAGTACTTC.

The rearrangement joins TRBV19 to TRBJ1-1; 8 bases map to TRBD1. The CDR3 totals 15 residues. Germline lookup yields CDR1 LNHDA and CDR2 SQIVND (reference sequence). The J segment lost 3 bases and the V segment lost 5 bases, leaving 8 bases of the junction unmatched. CDR3 sequence: CASSPRTGTYTEAFF. CDR3 nucleotide sequence: TGTGCCAGTAGTCCACGGACAGGGACGTACACTGAAGCTTTCTTT.

The genes are TRBV5-1 and TRBJ1-1, with TRBD1 identical over 9 bases. The germline V gene encodes CDR1 SGHRS and CDR2 YFSETQ. V shed 5 bases, J shed 1 base, and the junction held 3 bases outside the gene matches. The CDR3 runs 14 residues. CDR3 DNA: TGCGCCAGCAGTGGACAGGGGTGGAACACTGAAGCTTTCTTT. It translates to CASSGQGWNTEAFF.

The chain carries TRBV19 and TRBJ2-1; 9 bases line up with TRBD1. Germline trimming cut 5 bases from V and 7 bases from J; bases unmatched to any gene: 0. Germline V gives CDR1 LNHDA, CDR2 SQIVND (reference sequence). This CDR3 region has 12 residues. The chain's CDR3 is CASSDRGNEQFF. CDR3 DNA sequence: TGTGCCAGTAGTGACAGGGGGAATGAGCAGTTCTTC.

J is TRBJ1-4 and V is TRBV9; weak D call: TRBD1 (6 bases). Germline CDR1 reads SGDLS; CDR2 reads YYNGEE. V gave up 1 base and J gave up 8 bases, with 15 bases separating them. This CDR3 comprises 15 residues. CDR3 coding DNA: TGTGCCAGCAGCGTACAAACAGGGTTAGGGGAAAAACTGTTTTTT. Protein product: CASSVQTGLGEKLFF.

This chain joins TRBV24-1 and TRBJ2-1, with 7 bases matching TRBD2. CDR1 is KGHDR, CDR2 SFDVKD, per germline. The CDR3 has 14 amino acids. The V and J ends lost 3 bases and 7 bases, in that order; junction bases with no gene match: 5. CDR3 sequence: CATSDVAGVNEQFF. CDR3 sequence (DNA): TGTGCCACCAGTGATGTGGCGGGGGTGAATGAGCAGTTCTTC.

Notes on this clone: This sample includes further DNA sequences coding for the same CDR3. In DNA form, the CDR3 reads TGCGCCAGCAGCTTAACGGGATTCACCGGGGAGCTGTTTTTT. Amino acid sequence: CASSLTGFTGELFF. The chain links TRBV5-1 to TRBJ2-2; maybe TRBD2 (5 bases). Germline assignment: CDR1 SGHRS and CDR2 YFSETQ. CDR3 length: 14 amino acids. V gave up 2 bases and J gave up 4 bases, with 9 bases separating them. Full variable domain (missing parts from reference TRBV5-1 and TRBJ2-2): KAGVTQTPRYLIKTRGQQVTLSCSPISGHRSVSWYQQTPGQGLQFLFEYFSETQRNKGNFPGRFSGRQFSNSRSEMNVSTLELGDSALYLCASSLTGFTGELFFGEGSRLTVL.

Note on this clone: Germline is not matched at one junction end, which may reflect a read error. The rearrangement joins TRBV2 to TRBJ1-6; no clear D. The CDR3 has 13 residues. Germline V CDR1 and CDR2: SNHLY, FYNNEI. The CDR3 loop is CVSSGTLSSPLHF. The CDR3 DNA reads TGTGTCAGCTCAGGAACCCTCAGTTCACCCCTCCACTTT.

The chain employs TRBV28 and TRBJ2-2; tentatively, D is TRBD1 (8 bases). Trimming cost V 5 bases and J 6 bases, with 16 bases left between them. CDR1 MDHEN and CDR2 SYDVKM come from the germline V gene. The CDR3 loop spans 15 amino acids. The CDR3 DNA reads as TGTGCCAGCAGTCCCCACAGGGGGGGGTCCGGGGAGCTGTTTTTT. This encodes CASSPHRGGSGELFF. The complete variable domain, with remaining parts taken from reference TRBV28 and TRBJ2-2, reads DVKVTQSSRYLVKRTGEKVFLECVQDMDHENMFWYRQDPGLGLRLIYFSYDVKMKEKGDIPEGYSVSREKKERFSLILESASTNQTSMYLCASSPHRGGSGELFFGEGSRLTVL.

A single count supports this clone. The J gene is TRBJ1-6, the V gene TRBV7-9; 7 bases are shared with TRBD1. Germline trimming cut 1 base from V and 2 bases from J; bases unmatched to any gene: 8. Germline-derived CDR1 and CDR2 are SEHNR and FQNEAQ (reference sequence). The length of the CDR3 is 18 residues. The CDR3 bases are TGTGCCAGCAGCTTAGTAGTGTTGACAGGGACCTATAATTCACCCCTCCACTTT. Amino acid sequence: CASSLVVLTGTYNSPLHF.

The chain is built from TRBV9 and TRBJ1-2; unclear D gene. Germline V gives CDR1 SGDLS, CDR2 YYNGEE. Trimming left V 0 bases short and J 0 bases short, with 12 bases between. The CDR3 totals 16 residues. The CDR3 DNA is TGTGCCAGCAGCGTAGGTCCAGCAGGTACTAACTATGGCTACACCTTC. Residues: CASSVGPAGTNYGYTF.

This clone was recorded a few times. The CDR3 DNA reads TGTGCCACGGAGGACAGACCTCGCTCTGGAAACACCATATATTTT. Encoded protein: CATEDRPRSGNTIYF. The gene calls are TRBV19 and TRBJ1-3, with a weak D call TRBD1 (6 bases). Trimming left V 10 bases short and J 0 bases short, with 16 bases between. Germline lookup yields CDR1 LNHDA and CDR2 SQIVND (reference sequence). There are 15 residues in the CDR3. Full variable domain (outside the CDR3, taken from reference TRBV19 and TRBJ1-3): DGGITQSPKYLFRKEGQNVTLSCEQNLNHDAMYWYRQDPGQGLRLIYYSQIVNDFQKGDIAEGYSVSREKKESFPLTVTSAQKNPTAFYLCATEDRPRSGNTIYFGEGSWLTVV.

The CDR3 DNA sequence: TGTGCCACCAGCGACCCTGGGGGGAATCAGCCCCAGCATTTT. Translating gives CATSDPGGNQPQHF. The rearrangement uses TRBV24-1 and TRBJ1-5, with D possibly being TRBD1 (5 bases). Germline lookup yields CDR1 KGHDR and CDR2 SFDVKD. The CDR3 length is 14 residues. The V and J ends lost 7 bases and 4 bases respectively, with 13 bases between them.

V and J are TRBV18 and TRBJ2-1; TRBD2 matches 8 bases. This CDR3 contains 14 residues. V lost 3 bases, J lost 2 bases, and 0 bases stayed unmatched. Germline V gene sequence: CDR1 KGHSH, CDR2 LQKENI. CDR3 coding DNA: TGTGCCAGCTCACCCGGGGGGGCCTACAATGAGCAGTTCTTC. This translates into CASSPGGAYNEQFF.